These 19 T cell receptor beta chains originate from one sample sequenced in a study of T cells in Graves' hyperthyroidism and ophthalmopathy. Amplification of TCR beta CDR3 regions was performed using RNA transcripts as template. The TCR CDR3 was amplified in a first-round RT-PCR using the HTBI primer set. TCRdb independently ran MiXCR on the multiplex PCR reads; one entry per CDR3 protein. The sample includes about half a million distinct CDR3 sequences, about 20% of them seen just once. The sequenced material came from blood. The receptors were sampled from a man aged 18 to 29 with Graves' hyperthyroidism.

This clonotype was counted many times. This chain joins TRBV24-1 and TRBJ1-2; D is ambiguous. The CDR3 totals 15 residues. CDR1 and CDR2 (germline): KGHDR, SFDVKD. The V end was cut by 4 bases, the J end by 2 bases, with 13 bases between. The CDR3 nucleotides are TGTGCCACCAGTGACAAATCGGGATACAACTATGGCTACACCTTC. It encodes CATSDKSGYNYGYTF.

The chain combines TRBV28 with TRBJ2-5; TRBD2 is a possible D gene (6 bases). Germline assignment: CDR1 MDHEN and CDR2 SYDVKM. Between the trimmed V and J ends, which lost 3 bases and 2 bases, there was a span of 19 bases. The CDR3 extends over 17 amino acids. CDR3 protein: CASSFVGLARGQETQYF. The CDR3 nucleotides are TGTGCCAGCAGTTTTGTAGGGCTAGCGCGAGGACAAGAGACCCAGTACTTC. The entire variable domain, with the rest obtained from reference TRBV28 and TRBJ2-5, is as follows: DVKVTQSSRYLVKRTGEKVFLECVQDMDHENMFWYRQDPGLGLRLIYFSYDVKMKEKGDIPEGYSVSREKKERFSLILESASTNQTSMYLCASSFVGLARGQETQYFGPGTRLLVL.

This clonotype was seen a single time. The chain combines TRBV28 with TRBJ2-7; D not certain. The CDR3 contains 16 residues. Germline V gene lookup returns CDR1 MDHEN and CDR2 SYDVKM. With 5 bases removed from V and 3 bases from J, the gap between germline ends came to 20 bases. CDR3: CASSPATLEFSYEQYF. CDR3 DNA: TGTGCCAGCAGTCCCGCGACCCTAGAGTTTAGCTACGAGCAGTACTTC.

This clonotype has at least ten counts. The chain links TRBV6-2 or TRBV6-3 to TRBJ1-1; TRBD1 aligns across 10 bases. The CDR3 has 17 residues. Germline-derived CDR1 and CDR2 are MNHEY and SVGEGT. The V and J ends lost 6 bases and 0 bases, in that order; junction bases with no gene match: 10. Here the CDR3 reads CASRRATGQGMNTEAFF. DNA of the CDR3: TGTGCCAGCAGACGCGCAACGGGACAGGGGATGAACACTGAAGCTTTCTTT.

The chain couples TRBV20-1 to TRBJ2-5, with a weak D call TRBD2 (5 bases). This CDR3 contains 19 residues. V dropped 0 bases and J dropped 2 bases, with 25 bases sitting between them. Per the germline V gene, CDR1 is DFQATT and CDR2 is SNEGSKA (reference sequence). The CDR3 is CSARDRDLPSAEPQETQYF. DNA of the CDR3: TGCAGTGCTAGAGACCGAGATCTACCCTCAGCGGAACCACAAGAGACCCAGTACTTC.

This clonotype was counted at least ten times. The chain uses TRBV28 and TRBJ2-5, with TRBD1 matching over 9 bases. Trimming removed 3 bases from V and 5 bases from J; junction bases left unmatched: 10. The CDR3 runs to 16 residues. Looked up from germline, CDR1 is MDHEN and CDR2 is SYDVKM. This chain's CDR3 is CASSLPGTGLRETQYF. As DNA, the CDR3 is TGTGCCAGCAGTTTGCCCGGGACAGGGCTGCGGGAGACCCAGTACTTC. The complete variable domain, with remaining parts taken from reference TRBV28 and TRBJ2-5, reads DVKVTQSSRYLVKRTGEKVFLECVQDMDHENMFWYRQDPGLGLRLIYFSYDVKMKEKGDIPEGYSVSREKKERFSLILESASTNQTSMYLCASSLPGTGLRETQYFGPGTRLLVL.

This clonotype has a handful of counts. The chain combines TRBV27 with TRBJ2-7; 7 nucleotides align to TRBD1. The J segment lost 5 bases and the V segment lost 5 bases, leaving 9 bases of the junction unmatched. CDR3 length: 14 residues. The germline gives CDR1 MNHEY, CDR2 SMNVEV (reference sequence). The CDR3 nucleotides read TGTGCCAGCAGTCCTATGACAGGGAACCACGAGCAGTACTTC. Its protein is CASSPMTGNHEQYF.

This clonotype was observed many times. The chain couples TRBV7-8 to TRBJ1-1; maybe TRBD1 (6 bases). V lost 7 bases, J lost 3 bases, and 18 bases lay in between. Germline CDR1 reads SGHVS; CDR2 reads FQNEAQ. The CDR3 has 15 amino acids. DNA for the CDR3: TGTGCCAGCACCCTAGCGGGGGCTTCGGACACTGAAGCTTTCTTT. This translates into CASTLAGASDTEAFF.

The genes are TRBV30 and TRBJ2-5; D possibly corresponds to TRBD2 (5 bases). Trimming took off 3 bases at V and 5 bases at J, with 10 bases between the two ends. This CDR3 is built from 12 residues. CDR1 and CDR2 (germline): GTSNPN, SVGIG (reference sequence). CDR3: CAWSGLRETQYF. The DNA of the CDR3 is TGTGCCTGGAGCGGACTTCGGGAGACCCAGTACTTC. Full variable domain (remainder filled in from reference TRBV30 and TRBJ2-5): SQTIHQWPATLVQPVGSPLSLECTVEGTSNPNLYWYRQAAGRGLQLLFYSVGIGQISSEVPQNLSASRPQDRQFILSSKKLLLSDSGFYLCAWSGLRETQYFGPGTRLLVL.

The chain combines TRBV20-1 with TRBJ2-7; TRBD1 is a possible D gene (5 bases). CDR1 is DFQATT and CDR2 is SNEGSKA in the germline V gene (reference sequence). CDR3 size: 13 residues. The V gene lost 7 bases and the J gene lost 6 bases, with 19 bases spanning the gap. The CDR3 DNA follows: TGCAGTGGTCAAGGGGTCCTCATGGGCGAGCAGTACTTC. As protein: CSGQGVLMGEQYF.

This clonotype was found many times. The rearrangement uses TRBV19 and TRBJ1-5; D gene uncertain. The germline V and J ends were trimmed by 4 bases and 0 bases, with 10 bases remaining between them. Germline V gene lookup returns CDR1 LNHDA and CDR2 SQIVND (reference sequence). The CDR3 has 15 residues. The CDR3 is CASSNPDYSNQPQHF. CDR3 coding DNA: TGTGCCAGTAGTAACCCAGACTATAGCAATCAGCCCCAGCATTTT.

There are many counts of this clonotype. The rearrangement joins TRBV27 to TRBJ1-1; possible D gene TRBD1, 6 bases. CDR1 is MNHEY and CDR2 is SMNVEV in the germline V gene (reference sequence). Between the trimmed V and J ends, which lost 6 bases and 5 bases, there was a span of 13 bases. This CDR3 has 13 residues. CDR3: CASSLNRVTEAFF. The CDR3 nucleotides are TGTGCCAGCAGCCTGAACAGGGTTACTGAAGCTTTCTTT.

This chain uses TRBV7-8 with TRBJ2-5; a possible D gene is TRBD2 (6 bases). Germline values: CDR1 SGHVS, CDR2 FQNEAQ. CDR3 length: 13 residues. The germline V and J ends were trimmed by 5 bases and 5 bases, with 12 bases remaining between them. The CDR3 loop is CASSRDAGETQYF. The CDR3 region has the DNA TGTGCCAGCAGCCGGGACGCGGGGGAGACCCAGTACTTC.

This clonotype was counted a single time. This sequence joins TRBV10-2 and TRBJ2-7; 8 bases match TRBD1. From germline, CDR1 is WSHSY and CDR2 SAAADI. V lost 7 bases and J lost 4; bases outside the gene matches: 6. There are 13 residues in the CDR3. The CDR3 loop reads CASTGQGRYEQYF. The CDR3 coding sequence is TGCGCCAGCACTGGACAGGGAAGGTACGAGCAGTACTTC.

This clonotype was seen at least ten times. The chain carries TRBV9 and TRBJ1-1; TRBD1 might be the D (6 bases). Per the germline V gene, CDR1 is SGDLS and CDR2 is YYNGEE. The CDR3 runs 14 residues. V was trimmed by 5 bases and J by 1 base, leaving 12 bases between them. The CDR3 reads CASSPRTANTEAFF. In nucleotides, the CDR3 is TGTGCCAGCAGTCCCCGGACAGCGAACACTGAAGCTTTCTTT. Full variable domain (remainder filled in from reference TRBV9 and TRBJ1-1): DSGVTQTPKHLITATGQRVTLRCSPRSGDLSVYWYQQSLDQGLQFLIQYYNGEERAKGNILERFSAQQFPDLHSELNLSSLELGDSALYFCASSPRTANTEAFFGQGTRLTVV.

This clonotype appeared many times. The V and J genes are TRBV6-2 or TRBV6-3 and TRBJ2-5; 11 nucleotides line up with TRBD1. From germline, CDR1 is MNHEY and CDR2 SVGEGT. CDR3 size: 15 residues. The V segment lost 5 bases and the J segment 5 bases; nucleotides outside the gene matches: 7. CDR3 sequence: CASSQSGQGDETQYF. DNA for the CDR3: TGTGCCAGCAGTCAGTCGGGACAGGGGGATGAGACCCAGTACTTC.

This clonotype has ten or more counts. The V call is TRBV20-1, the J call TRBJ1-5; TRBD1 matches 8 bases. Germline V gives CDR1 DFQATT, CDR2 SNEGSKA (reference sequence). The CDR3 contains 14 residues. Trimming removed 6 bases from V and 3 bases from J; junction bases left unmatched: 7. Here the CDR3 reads CSARTGKVNQPQHF. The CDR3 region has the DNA TGCAGTGCAAGGACAGGGAAAGTCAATCAGCCCCAGCATTTT.

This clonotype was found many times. CDR3 nucleotide sequence: TGTGCCAGCTCGGACAGGGGGGGGACAGATACGCAGTATTTT. It encodes CASSDRGGTDTQYF. The rearrangement joins TRBV6-4 to TRBJ2-3, with TRBD1 matching over 10 bases. Germline V gives CDR1 MRHNA, CDR2 SNTAGT. The length of the CDR3 is 14 residues. J was trimmed by 3 bases and V by 8 bases; bases with no gene match: 5.

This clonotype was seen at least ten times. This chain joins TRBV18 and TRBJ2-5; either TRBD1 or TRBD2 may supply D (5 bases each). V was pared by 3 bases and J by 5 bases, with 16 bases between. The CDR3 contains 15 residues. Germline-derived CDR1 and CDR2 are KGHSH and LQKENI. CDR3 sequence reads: CASSPYSTWGETQYF. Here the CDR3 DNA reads TGTGCCAGCTCACCTTACAGTACCTGGGGGGAGACCCAGTACTTC. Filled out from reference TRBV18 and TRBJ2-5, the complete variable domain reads NAGVMQNPRHLVRRRGQEARLRCSPMKGHSHVYWYRQLPEEGLKFMVYLQKENIIDESGMPKERFSAEFPKEGPSILRIQQVVRGDSAAYFCASSPYSTWGETQYFGPGTRLLVL.